One sample yielded the 31 T cell receptor beta chains listed below, sequenced in a study of blood T cell repertoires in COVID-19. Assay: immunoSEQ multiplex PCR; the TCRdb copy retains only in-frame clones and omits some. There are about 170,000 clones in the sample; approximately 95% occur only once, and around 4.6% lies in the top ten. Sequencing input: peripheral blood. The receptors were sampled from a woman in her 50s with acute or convalescent COVID-19.

The chain links TRBV3-1 (or the pseudogene TRBV3-2) to TRBJ2-5, with a weak D call TRBD2 (6 bases). The V gene lost 1 base and the J gene lost 8 bases, with 11 bases spanning the gap. CDR3 length: 13 amino acids. Germline V gene data show CDR1 as LGHDT and CDR2 as YNNKEL (reference sequence). The CDR3 region is CASSQVETSTQYF. The CDR3 DNA is TGTGCCAGCAGCCAAGTGGAGACTAGTACCCAGTACTTC.

V is TRBV30 and J is TRBJ2-3; 11 positions agree with TRBD2. This CDR3 contains 18 residues. Germline V gene lookup returns CDR1 GTSNPN and CDR2 SVGIG (reference sequence). The ends lost 5 bases at V and 0 bases at J; junction bases unmatched: 13. CDR3 nucleotide sequence: TGTGCCTGGCGGCTTTTAGCGGGAGGGCCTAGTAGCACAGATACGCAGTATTTT. Translation: CAWRLLAGGPSSTDTQYF.

The CDR3 DNA reads as TGTGCCAGCAGCCAATTCCTCGGACAGGGGTCTGGCTACACCTTC. It encodes CASSQFLGQGSGYTF. V is TRBV3-1 (or the pseudogene TRBV3-2) and J is TRBJ1-2, with 9 bases identical to TRBD1. With 2 bases clipped from V and 7 bases from J, the junction kept 8 bases outside the gene matches. The CDR3 loop spans 15 amino acids. Germline CDR1 is LGHDT and CDR2 is YNNKEL (reference sequence).

The V and J genes are TRBV6-5 and TRBJ1-6; no firm D call. V lost 0 bases to trimming and J lost 9 bases, with 15 bases between them. Germline loops: CDR1 MNHEY, CDR2 SVGAGI. The CDR3 is 16 amino acids. The CDR3 reads CASSYSRSLRSSPLHF. For the CDR3, the DNA is TGTGCCAGCAGTTACTCCAGGTCCCTCCGCAGTTCACCCCTCCACTTT.

Here the CDR3 reads CASSPPGQGIGELFF. The CDR3 bases are TGTGCCAGCTCACCCCCGGGACAGGGAATCGGGGAGCTGTTTTTT. The chain uses TRBV18 and TRBJ2-2; 9 bases map to TRBD1. The CDR3 totals 15 residues. The V gene end was trimmed by 3 bases and the J gene end by 7 bases; junction bases not matched to a gene: 6. The V gene's germline CDR1 is KGHSH and CDR2 LQKENI.

This clone was seen once. The V and J genes are TRBV5-1 and TRBJ1-4; 8 positions match TRBD1. Per the germline V gene, CDR1 is SGHRS and CDR2 is YFSETQ. CDR3 size: 15 residues. J lost 5 bases, V lost 1 base, and 4 bases had no gene match. The CDR3, as DNA: TGCGCCAGCAGCTTGTGGGGGACAGGCAATGAAAAACTGTTTTTT. It codes for CASSLWGTGNEKLFF.

The rearrangement links TRBV7-2 to TRBJ1-2, with D uncertain. The CDR3 sequence is 13 residues long. Germline V gives CDR1 SGHTA, CDR2 FQGNSA. V lost 2 bases, J lost 5 bases, and 9 bases lay in between. DNA for the CDR3: TGTGCCAGCAGCTTATTTGAGTTTTATGGCTACACCTTC. Amino acid sequence: CASSLFEFYGYTF.

This chain links TRBV5-5 with TRBJ2-5; D remains unclear. The CDR3 is made up of 15 amino acids. CDR1 and CDR2 (germline): SGHKS, YYEKEE (reference sequence). V was cut by 5 bases and J by 2 bases, with 16 bases left in between. The CDR3 DNA reads TGTGCCAGCAGTCGAGGTCCTCCTTTTCAAGAGACCCAGTACTTC. Encoded protein: CASSRGPPFQETQYF.

The gene calls are TRBV11-2 and TRBJ2-7, with D tentatively TRBD1 (6 bases). Deletions cut 6 bases from V and 4 bases from J, with 10 bases between. CDR1 and CDR2 from the germline V gene are SGHAT and FQNNGV. CDR3 length equals 12 residues. The DNA of the CDR3 is TGTGCCAGCAGTTCCGACAGGTACGAGCAGTACTTC. Protein sequence: CASSSDRYEQYF.

The chain has TRBV3-1 (or the pseudogene TRBV3-2) and TRBJ1-4, with a possible D match to TRBD1 (6 bases). Germline lookup yields CDR1 LGHDT and CDR2 YNNKEL (reference sequence). The CDR3 covers 14 residues. Trimming left V 4 bases short and J 4 bases short, with 10 bases between. The CDR3 DNA sequence: TGTGCCAGCAGCCTGGACAGAGTTAATGAAAAACTGTTTTTT. This sequence encodes CASSLDRVNEKLFF.

The chain joins TRBV19 to TRBJ1-1, with 7 bases aligning to TRBD1. This CDR3 region has 15 residues. CDR1 is LNHDA, CDR2 SQIVND, per germline (reference sequence). V shed 4 bases and J 4 bases; nucleotides not matched to a gene: 9. The CDR3 here is CASSTRTGGFTEAFF. The CDR3 coding sequence is TGTGCCAGTAGTACCAGGACAGGCGGGTTCACTGAAGCTTTCTTT. Together with reference TRBV19 and TRBJ1-1, the CDR3 gives the full variable domain: DGGITQSPKYLFRKEGQNVTLSCEQNLNHDAMYWYRQDPGQGLRLIYYSQIVNDFQKGDIAEGYSVSREKKESFPLTVTSAQKNPTAFYLCASSTRTGGFTEAFFGQGTRLTVV.

The CDR3 nucleotides are TGCGCCAGCAGCTTGGCGGGGGGCGTGAGTGAAAAACTGTTTTTT. Protein: CASSLAGGVSEKLFF. The rearrangement uses TRBV5-1 and TRBJ1-4; tentative D call: TRBD1 (6 bases). The CDR3 runs 15 residues. The V gene lost 0 bases and the J gene lost 7 bases, with 13 bases spanning the gap. From germline, CDR1 is SGHRS and CDR2 YFSETQ.

This chain connects TRBV24-1 to TRBJ2-5, with D possibly TRBD1 on 6 matching bases. The CDR3 contains 14 residues. Germline V gene data show CDR1 as KGHDR and CDR2 as SFDVKD. Trimming took off 3 bases at V and 3 bases at J, with 10 bases between the two ends. Written as DNA, the CDR3 is TGTGCCACCAGTGATACCAGGGGTAAAGAGACCCAGTACTTC. Translated, it gives CATSDTRGKETQYF.

The chain carries TRBV10-1 and TRBJ2-3; D perhaps matches TRBD2 (5 bases). The germline V and J ends were trimmed by 5 bases and 7 bases, with 10 bases remaining between them. There are 12 residues in the CDR3. Germline values: CDR1 WNHNN, CDR2 SYGVQD (reference sequence). As DNA, the CDR3 is TGCGCCAGCAGTCCTAGCTTGAATACGCAGTATTTT. Amino acid sequence: CASSPSLNTQYF.

The rearrangement links TRBV5-1 to TRBJ1-1, with TRBD1 as a possible D gene (5 bases). The germline V and J ends were trimmed by 0 bases and 3 bases, with 12 bases remaining between them. The CDR3 extends over 15 amino acids. Germline V CDR1 and CDR2: SGHRS, YFSETQ. CDR3 region: CASSLALRVDTEAFF. The CDR3 coding sequence is TGCGCCAGCAGCTTGGCTCTCAGGGTGGACACTGAAGCTTTCTTT.

This chain links TRBV7-3 with TRBJ2-2, with a weak D call TRBD1 (5 bases). CDR3 length equals 16 residues. V was trimmed by 5 bases and J by 1 base, leaving 14 bases between them. Looked up from germline, CDR1 is SGHTA and CDR2 is FQGTGA. The CDR3 loop is CASSLGAGRNTGELFF. CDR3 bases: TGTGCCAGCAGCCTAGGGGCAGGAAGGAACACCGGGGAGCTGTTTTTT.

This clone was counted only a few times. The CDR3 DNA reads as TGTGCCAGCAGTAACGGACTAGCGGTTCAAGAGACCCAGTACTTC. As protein: CASSNGLAVQETQYF. V gene TRBV2 combines with J gene TRBJ2-5; 10 positions agree with TRBD2. J gave up 2 bases and V 5 bases, and 5 bases lay outside the gene matches. The CDR3 spans 15 residues. Germline CDR1 is SNHLY and CDR2 is FYNNEI.

The J gene is TRBJ2-1, the V gene TRBV24-1; the match to TRBD2 covers 8 bases. The germline V gene encodes CDR1 KGHDR and CDR2 SFDVKD. The length of the CDR3 is 15 residues. V lost 0 bases, J lost 7 bases, and 4 bases stayed unmatched. The CDR3 loop is CATSDLSGGANEQFF. In DNA, the CDR3 is TGTGCCACCAGTGATTTGTCGGGAGGGGCGAATGAGCAGTTCTTC.

This chain connects TRBV30 to TRBJ2-7, with no clear D. Germline V gene lookup returns CDR1 GTSNPN and CDR2 SVGIG (reference sequence). V gave up 1 base and J gave up 0 bases, with 10 bases separating them. CDR3 length: 14 amino acids. CDR3 sequence (DNA): TGTGCCTGGAGTGGGTGGCGGAGCTCCTACGAGCAGTACTTC. It specifies CAWSGWRSSYEQYF.

This chain connects TRBV19 to TRBJ2-3, with TRBD1 identical over 11 bases. The CDR3 runs 15 residues. The germline CDR1 and CDR2 sequences are LNHDA and SQIVND (reference sequence). Trimming removed 1 base from V and 4 bases from J; junction bases left unmatched: 1. CDR3 coding DNA: TGTGCCAGTAGTATAGGGGGACAGGGGGCAGATACGCAGTATTTT. It is translated as CASSIGGQGADTQYF.

The chain employs TRBV9 and TRBJ2-1, with D maybe TRBD1 (6 bases). V shed 3 bases and J shed 9 bases, with 19 bases lying between them. The CDR3 sequence is 15 residues long. Germline CDR1 and CDR2: SGDLS and YYNGEE. CDR3 DNA sequence: TGTGCCAGCAGCGGACTCCGACAGGCTGTCCCTGAGCAGTTCTTC. Translation: CASSGLRQAVPEQFF. The full variable domain, with the rest looked up from reference TRBV9 and TRBJ2-1, is DSGVTQTPKHLITATGQRVTLRCSPRSGDLSVYWYQQSLDQGLQFLIQYYNGEERAKGNILERFSAQQFPDLHSELNLSSLELGDSALYFCASSGLRQAVPEQFFGPGTRLTVL.

CDR3 sequence (DNA): TGCGCCAGCAGCCACCAAGGGGGCTTGATTGCTGAGCAGTTCTTC. As protein: CASSHQGGLIAEQFF. V gene TRBV4-3 combines with J gene TRBJ2-1; 7 bases match TRBD1. The germline gives CDR1 LGHNA, CDR2 YSLEER. The CDR3 spans 15 residues. V was pared by 3 bases and J by 9 bases, with 11 bases of the junction left unmatched.

This sequence joins TRBV12-3 or TRBV12-4 and TRBJ1-1; 7 bases align to TRBD1. V shed 4 bases and J 8 bases; nucleotides not matched to a gene: 4. CDR3 length equals 12 residues. The CDR3 sequence: CASSWRGLEAFF. Here the CDR3 DNA reads TGTGCCAGCAGTTGGAGGGGGCTAGAAGCTTTCTTT.

The chain has TRBV29-1 and TRBJ1-1, with 8 nucleotides matching TRBD1. The CDR3 has 11 residues. CDR1 and CDR2 from the germline V gene are SQVTM and ANQGSEA. V lost 7 bases to trimming and J lost 4 bases; unmatched junction nucleotides: 2. CDR3 in amino acids: CSGTGGTEAFF. In DNA form, the CDR3 reads TGCAGCGGTACAGGGGGCACTGAAGCTTTCTTT.

The J gene is TRBJ1-2, the V gene TRBV28, with a tentative D call TRBD1 (5 bases). This CDR3 comprises 13 residues. V was cut by 5 bases and J by 7 bases, with 14 bases left in between. Germline lookup yields CDR1 MDHEN and CDR2 SYDVKM. The CDR3 loop reads CASSVLRGSGYTF. CDR3 bases: TGTGCCAGCAGTGTCCTAAGGGGCTCTGGCTACACCTTC.

J is TRBJ2-7 and V is TRBV15, with TRBD1 matching over 8 bases. With V trimmed by 3 bases and J by 3 bases, 4 bases remained unmatched. The CDR3 has 14 residues. Germline CDR1 LNHNV, CDR2 YYDKDF (reference sequence). CDR3 coding DNA: TGTGCCACCAGCAGGACAGGGGAAGGCTACGAGCAGTACTTC. This gives the protein CATSRTGEGYEQYF.

The CDR3 loop is CASSRGDRANEKLFF. The CDR3 DNA follows: TGTGCCAGCAGCAGAGGGGACAGGGCTAATGAAAAACTGTTTTTT. This chain joins TRBV21-1 and TRBJ1-4; the table's D call, TRBD1, has no DNA check behind it. TRBV21-1 is classified as a pseudogene. This CDR3 region has 15 residues.

The chain has TRBV3-1 (or the pseudogene TRBV3-2) and TRBJ1-1; tentatively, D is TRBD1 (6 bases). CDR1 and CDR2 from the germline V gene are LGHDT and YNNKEL (reference sequence). The CDR3 extends over 16 amino acids. Trimming took 4 bases from V and 4 from J, leaving 19 bases between them. The CDR3: CASSPEPAGALTEAFF. Written as DNA, the CDR3 is TGTGCCAGCAGCCCCGAACCAGCAGGGGCTCTCACTGAAGCTTTCTTT.

The chain has TRBV2 and TRBJ1-4; TRBD1 might be the D (5 bases). V shed 6 bases and J shed 3 bases, with 5 bases lying between them. Looked up from germline, CDR1 is SNHLY and CDR2 is FYNNEI. The CDR3 has 12 residues. CDR3 sequence (DNA): TGTGCCAGCAGAGGGGCTAATGAAAAACTGTTTTTT. Its protein product is CASRGANEKLFF.

The chain couples TRBV2 to TRBJ1-1, with unresolved D. The germline CDR1 and CDR2 sequences are SNHLY and FYNNEI. The CDR3 runs 13 residues. The V end was cut by 7 bases, the J end by 1 base, with 10 bases between. In DNA form, the CDR3 reads TGTGCCAGCATGGGCAACACGAACACTGAAGCTTTCTTT. Translation gives CASMGNTNTEAFF.

This chain connects TRBV7-9 to TRBJ1-6, with 7 bases fitting TRBD1. The trim removed 5 bases at V and 10 bases at J, leaving 8 bases unmatched. The CDR3 has 14 amino acids. Germline CDR1 and CDR2: SEHNR and FQNEAQ (reference sequence). The CDR3 protein is CASSGRDSRSPLHF. DNA of the CDR3: TGTGCCAGCAGCGGAAGGGACAGTCGGTCACCCCTCCACTTT.